Shown below are 20 T cell receptor beta chains from a single sample sequenced in a study of shared clonotypes between healthy human individuals. Here immunoSEQ multiplex PCR was the method, and the copy in TCRdb shows in-frame clones only, minus some. The table shows about 710,000 clones, with around 73% occurring only once. The sample consisted of memory CD4+ T cells sorted from blood. Regarding subset: CD45RA-negative fraction. Source of these receptors: a woman aged 30 to 39 in good health.

Of note for this clone: One end of the junction does not line up with germline, which may come from a read error. The V gene is TRBV7-9, the J gene TRBJ1-5; 12 nucleotides align to TRBD1. This CDR3 contains 15 residues. CDR1 is SEHNR, CDR2 FQNEAQ, per germline (reference sequence). This CDR3 is CASSPGTGGNQPQHF. The DNA of the CDR3 is TGTGCCAGCAGCCCGGGGACAGGGGGCAACCAGCCCCAGCATTTT.

This rearrangement joins TRBV2 to TRBJ1-4; D is ambiguous. The ends were cut back, 8 bases at V and 5 bases at J, with 30 bases in the middle. This CDR3 is 19 amino acids long. Germline V lookup: CDR1 SNHLY, CDR2 FYNNEI. The DNA of the CDR3 is TGTGCCAGCGCGCTACTCACCCAGACGATAGGCAGACGGAATGAAAAACTGTTTTTT. Its translation: CASALLTQTIGRRNEKLFF.

The V call is TRBV5-1, the J call TRBJ2-1; 9 bases are shared with TRBD2. The CDR3 is 17 residues long. The germline V gene has CDR1 SGHRS and CDR2 YFSETQ. The J segment lost 6 bases and the V segment lost 0 bases, leaving 10 bases of the junction unmatched. The CDR3 coding sequence is TGCGCCAGCAGCTTGGTATTAGCGGGAGTCCCTCGCAATGAGCAGTTCTTC. Its protein product is CASSLVLAGVPRNEQFF.

This chain links TRBV2 with TRBJ2-3; TRBD2 matches 9 bases. The CDR3 loop spans 16 amino acids. The V gene end was trimmed by 5 bases and the J gene end by 0 bases; junction bases not matched to a gene: 6. Germline V gene data show CDR1 as SNHLY and CDR2 as FYNNEI. In DNA form, the CDR3 reads TGTGCCAGCAGTCTGGGGACTAGCTCCAGCACAGATACGCAGTATTTT. Its translation is CASSLGTSSSTDTQYF.

V usage is TRBV21-1 and J usage is TRBJ2-2; TRBD2 is taken as the D call from the table, unchecked against the DNA. TRBV21-1 is shown as a pseudogene. This CDR3 has 17 residues. The CDR3: CASSKTGLAGHTGELFF. In DNA, the CDR3 is TGTGCCAGCAGCAAAACAGGACTAGCGGGCCACACCGGGGAGCTGTTTTTT.

The chain uses TRBV5-1 and TRBJ2-7; TRBD2 agrees at 8 bases. CDR3 size: 17 residues. Germline-derived CDR1 and CDR2 are SGHRS and YFSETQ. V was clipped by 3 bases and J by 1 base; unmatched bases: 12. The CDR3: CASSSGRPSGPSYEQYF. The CDR3 DNA reads as TGCGCCAGCAGCTCGGGTCGCCCTAGCGGGCCGTCCTACGAGCAGTACTTC. The full variable domain, in which reference TRBV5-1 and TRBJ2-7 provide the parts outside the CDR3, is KAGVTQTPRYLIKTRGQQVTLSCSPISGHRSVSWYQQTPGQGLQFLFEYFSETQRNKGNFPGRFSGRQFSNSRSEMNVSTLELGDSALYLCASSSGRPSGPSYEQYFGPGTRLTVT.

This chain links TRBV27 with TRBJ2-7; TRBD1 matches at 10 bases. The CDR3 loop spans 15 amino acids. The germline V gene encodes CDR1 MNHEY and CDR2 SMNVEV (reference sequence). The V and J ends lost 6 bases and 3 bases, in that order; junction bases with no gene match: 8. The CDR3 region has the DNA TGTGCCAGCAGAGGCACCGGGACAGGGGACTACGAGCAGTACTTC. Protein: CASRGTGTGDYEQYF.

This chain joins TRBV6-6 and TRBJ1-2, with 7 bases aligning to TRBD1. V shed 1 base and J 5 bases; nucleotides not matched to a gene: 4. This CDR3 has 14 amino acids. The germline V gene has CDR1 MNHNY and CDR2 SVGAGI (reference sequence). The CDR3 sequence: CASSYFTGEYGYTF. DNA for the CDR3: TGTGCCAGCAGTTACTTCACAGGGGAATATGGCTACACCTTC.

V gene TRBV11-2 combines with J gene TRBJ2-6, with D perhaps matching TRBD2 (6 bases). The germline V gene has CDR1 SGHAT and CDR2 FQNNGV. This CDR3 region has 16 residues. The V and J ends lost 5 bases and 4 bases respectively, with 15 bases between them. The CDR3 DNA reads TGTGCCAGCAGCCCGGGAGCCGGGAAAGGGGCCAACGTCCTGACTTTC. Protein product: CASSPGAGKGANVLTF. Based on the CDR3 plus reference TRBV11-2 and TRBJ2-6, the full variable domain is EAGVAQSPRYKIIEKRQSVAFWCNPISGHATLYWYQQILGQGPKLLIQFQNNGVVDDSQLPKDRFSAERLKGVDSTLKIQPAKLEDSAVYLCASSPGAGKGANVLTFGAGSRLTVL.

V is TRBV5-1 and J is TRBJ2-7, with D perhaps being TRBD1 or TRBD2 (5 bases each). Germline V gives CDR1 SGHRS, CDR2 YFSETQ. V dropped 4 bases and J dropped 2 bases, with 10 bases sitting between them. This CDR3 comprises 13 residues. As DNA, the CDR3 is TGCGCCAGCAGCCGGGGACCGCCCTACGAGCAGTACTTC. Encoded protein: CASSRGPPYEQYF.

The chain joins TRBV19 to TRBJ1-1; TRBD1 is a possible D gene (5 bases). This CDR3 has 16 amino acids. V lost 3 bases to trimming and J lost 2 bases, with 16 bases between them. Looked up from germline, CDR1 is LNHDA and CDR2 is SQIVND (reference sequence). CDR3 amino acids: CASSMGRRGGNTEAFF. The DNA for the CDR3 is TGTGCCAGTAGTATGGGCCGGAGGGGTGGAAACACTGAAGCTTTCTTT.

This chain uses TRBV4-1 with TRBJ2-3; 7 bases are a match to TRBD2. V dropped 1 base and J dropped 4; count of bases not matched to a gene: 5. The CDR3 extends over 15 amino acids. Looked up from germline, CDR1 is MGHRA and CDR2 is YSYEKL. The CDR3 here is CASSQALAGADTQYF. CDR3 nucleotide sequence: TGCGCCAGCAGCCAAGCTCTGGCGGGGGCAGATACGCAGTATTTT.

The chain has TRBV28 and TRBJ1-5; D is ambiguous. The CDR3 totals 14 residues. Germline CDR1 MDHEN, CDR2 SYDVKM. V was cut by 2 bases and J by 4 bases, with 9 bases left in between. The CDR3 region is CASSLHGRNQPQHF. The CDR3, as DNA: TGTGCCAGCAGTTTACACGGGCGGAATCAGCCCCAGCATTTT.

The genes are TRBV6-1 and TRBJ2-2; a possible D gene is TRBD2 (5 bases). The CDR3 length is 15 residues. The germline V and J ends were trimmed by 6 bases and 1 base, with 12 bases remaining between them. CDR1 and CDR2 (germline): MNHNS, SASEGT. The CDR3: CASSLGKVNTGELFF. Here the CDR3 DNA reads TGTGCCAGCAGCCTCGGGAAAGTGAACACCGGGGAGCTGTTTTTT.

Note on this clone: The same CDR3 is also encoded by other DNA sequences in this sample. The CDR3 DNA reads as TGTGCCAGCAGCATAGGCCAGGGCGCCTCCTACGAGCAGTACTTC. Translating it yields CASSIGQGASYEQYF. This chain connects TRBV9 to TRBJ2-7; a possible D gene is TRBD1 (5 bases). Germline CDR1 is SGDLS and CDR2 is YYNGEE. V was pared by 4 bases and J by 0 bases, with 14 bases between. There are 15 residues in the CDR3.

This clone appeared once. This rearrangement joins TRBV19 to TRBJ2-1; D tentatively reads TRBD1 or TRBD2 (5 bases each). CDR1 and CDR2 from the germline V gene are LNHDA and SQIVND (reference sequence). V lost 5 bases to trimming and J lost 7 bases, with 12 bases between them. The CDR3 consists of 13 residues. CDR3 nucleotides: TGTGCCAGTAGTGCAGTCGAGGGGAATGAGCAGTTCTTC. This gives the protein CASSAVEGNEQFF.

This clone was observed at least ten times. The gene calls are TRBV11-2 and TRBJ1-2; the match to TRBD1 covers 9 bases. The V segment lost 5 bases and the J segment 6 bases; nucleotides outside the gene matches: 4. Looked up from germline, CDR1 is SGHAT and CDR2 is FQNNGV. This CDR3 contains 13 residues. The CDR3 loop reads CASSPQGADGYTF. The CDR3 coding sequence is TGTGCCAGCAGCCCACAGGGGGCGGATGGCTACACCTTC.

The chain combines TRBV11-2 with TRBJ1-3; D remains unclear. The V gene lost 6 bases and the J gene lost 0 bases, with 12 bases spanning the gap. CDR1 SGHAT and CDR2 FQNNGV come from the germline V gene. This CDR3 contains 15 residues. CDR3 residues: CASSRNHRSGNTIYF. CDR3 nucleotides: TGTGCCAGCAGTCGAAACCACCGCTCTGGAAACACCATATATTTT.

The count of this clone is one. This chain uses TRBV10-3 with TRBJ2-7; D is tentatively TRBD1 or TRBD2 (5 bases each). CDR1 and CDR2 from the germline V gene are ENHRY and SYGVKD. This CDR3 has 17 amino acids. V dropped 0 bases and J dropped 1 base, with 16 bases sitting between them. The CDR3 reads CAISESWGTAPSYEQYF. The CDR3 DNA sequence: TGTGCCATCAGTGAGTCTTGGGGGACCGCGCCTTCCTACGAGCAGTACTTC.

The rearrangement links TRBV18 to TRBJ2-2; D unresolved. The V end lost 2 bases, the J end lost 0 bases, and 7 bases lay between the germline ends. The CDR3 covers 15 residues. CDR1 is KGHSH, CDR2 LQKENI, per germline. The CDR3 here is CASSPGISNTGELFF. In nucleotides, the CDR3 is TGTGCCAGCTCACCAGGCATTTCGAACACCGGGGAGCTGTTTTTT.